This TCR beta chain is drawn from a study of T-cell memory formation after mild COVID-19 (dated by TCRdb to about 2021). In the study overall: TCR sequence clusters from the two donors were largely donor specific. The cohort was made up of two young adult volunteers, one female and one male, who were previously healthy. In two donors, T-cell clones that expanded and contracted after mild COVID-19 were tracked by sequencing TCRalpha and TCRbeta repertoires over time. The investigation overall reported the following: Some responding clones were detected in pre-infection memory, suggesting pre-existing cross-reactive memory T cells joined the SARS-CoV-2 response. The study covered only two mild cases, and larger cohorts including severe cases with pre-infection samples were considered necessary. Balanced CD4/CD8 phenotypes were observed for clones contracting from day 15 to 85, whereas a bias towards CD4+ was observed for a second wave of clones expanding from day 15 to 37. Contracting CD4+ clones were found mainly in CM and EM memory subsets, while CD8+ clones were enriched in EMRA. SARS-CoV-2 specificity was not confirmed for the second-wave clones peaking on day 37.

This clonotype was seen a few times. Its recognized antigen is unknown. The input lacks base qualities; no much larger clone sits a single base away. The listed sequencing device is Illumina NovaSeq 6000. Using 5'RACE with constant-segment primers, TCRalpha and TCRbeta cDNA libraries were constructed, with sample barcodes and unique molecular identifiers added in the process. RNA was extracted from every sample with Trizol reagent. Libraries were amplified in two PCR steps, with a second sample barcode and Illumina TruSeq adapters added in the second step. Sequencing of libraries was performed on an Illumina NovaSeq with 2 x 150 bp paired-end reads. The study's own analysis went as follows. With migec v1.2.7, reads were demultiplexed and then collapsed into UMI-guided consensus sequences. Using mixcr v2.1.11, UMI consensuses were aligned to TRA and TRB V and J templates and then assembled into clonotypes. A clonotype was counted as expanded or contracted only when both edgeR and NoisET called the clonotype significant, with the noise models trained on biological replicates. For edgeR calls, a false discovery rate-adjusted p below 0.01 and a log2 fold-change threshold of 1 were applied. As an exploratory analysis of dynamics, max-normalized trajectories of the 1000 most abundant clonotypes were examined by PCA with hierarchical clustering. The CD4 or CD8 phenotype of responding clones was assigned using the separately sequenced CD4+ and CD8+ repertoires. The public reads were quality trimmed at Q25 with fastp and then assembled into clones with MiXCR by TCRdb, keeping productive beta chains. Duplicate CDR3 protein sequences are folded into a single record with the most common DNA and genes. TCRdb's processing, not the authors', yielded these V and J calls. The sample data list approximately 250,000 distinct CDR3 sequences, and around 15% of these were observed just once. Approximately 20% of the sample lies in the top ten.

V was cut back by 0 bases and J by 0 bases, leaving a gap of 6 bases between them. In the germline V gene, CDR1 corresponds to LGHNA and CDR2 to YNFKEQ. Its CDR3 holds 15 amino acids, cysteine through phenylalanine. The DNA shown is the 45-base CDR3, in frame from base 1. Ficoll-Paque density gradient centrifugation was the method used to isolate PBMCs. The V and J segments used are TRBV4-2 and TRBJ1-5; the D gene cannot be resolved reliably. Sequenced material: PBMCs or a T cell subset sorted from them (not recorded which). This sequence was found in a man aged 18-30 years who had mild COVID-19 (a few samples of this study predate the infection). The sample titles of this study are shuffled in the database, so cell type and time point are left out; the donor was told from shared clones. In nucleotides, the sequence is TGTGCCAGCAGCCAAGAACGGGATAGCAATCAGCCCCAGCATTTT. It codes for CASSQERDSNQPQHF.